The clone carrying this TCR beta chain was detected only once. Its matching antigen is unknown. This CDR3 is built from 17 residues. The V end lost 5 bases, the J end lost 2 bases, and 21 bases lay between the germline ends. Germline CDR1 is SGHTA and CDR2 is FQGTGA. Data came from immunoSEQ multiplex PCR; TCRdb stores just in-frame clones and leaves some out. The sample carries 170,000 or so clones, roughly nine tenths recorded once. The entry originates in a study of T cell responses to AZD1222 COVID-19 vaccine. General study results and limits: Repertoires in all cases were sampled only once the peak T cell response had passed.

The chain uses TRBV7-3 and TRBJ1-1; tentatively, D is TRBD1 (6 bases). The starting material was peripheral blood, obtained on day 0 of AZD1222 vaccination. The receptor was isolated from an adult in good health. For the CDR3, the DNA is TGTGCCAGCAGCCCCTATGTGGGCCTCAGGGGAAACACTGAAGCTTTCTTT. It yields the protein CASSPYVGLRGNTEAFF.